This TCR beta chain was obtained from a study of shared clonotypes between healthy human individuals. General observations from the study: Relative to clonotypes present in all four donors, those not shared had lower generation probabilities.

The length of the CDR3 is 11 residues. The V and J ends lost 5 bases and 4 bases respectively, with 8 bases between them. CDR1 and CDR2 from the germline V gene are DFQATT and SNEGSKA (reference sequence). This clone showed up just once. Antigen unknown. From CD4+ cells came CD45RA+ naive and CD45RA-negative memory subsets. The study ran the assay at deep level. Measured with immunoSEQ multiplex PCR; TCRdb has only the in-frame clones, and not every one. In the table there are 850,000 to 1,200,000 clones, around 75% of which are singletons. The sample taken for sequencing was memory CD4+ T cells sorted from blood. Subset described: CD45RA-negative fraction. This sequence was found in a man between 18 and 29 years old in good health. The V call is TRBV20-1, the J call TRBJ1-2; no clear D gene. CDR3 nucleotide sequence: TGCAGTGCTTACGGGTCCTATGGCTACACCTTC. Residues: CSAYGSYGYTF.